This is a list of T cell receptor beta chains from one sample in a study of OX40 agonist ivuxolimab in advanced cancers. Generated by immunoSEQ multiplex PCR, the TCRdb table keeps only in-frame clones and is missing some. This table holds 70,000 to 95,000 clones, about 90% found once. The material sequenced was CD4+ or CD8+ T cells sorted from blood, taken in a trial of the OX40 agonist ivuxolimab. These receptors all come from an adult with an advanced solid tumor such as melanoma, head and neck, liver or kidney cancer. The CDR3 runs from the conserved cysteine through the conserved F or W. The order of the fields is clone size, V gene, J gene, D gene, CDR3 protein, CDR3 DNA. The D gene is left open where the match is weak. Some rows mark clone size as missing; the rest say once, few, many or name a class of expanded clone.

size: .; V: TRBV7-2; J: TRBJ1-3; D: TRBD1; CDR3: CASSPERDSSGNTIYF; DNA: TGTGCCAGCAGCCCCGAACGGGACAGCTCTGGAAACACCATATATTTT
size: .; V: TRBV10-3; J: TRBJ1-2; D: .; CDR3: CASSPAFWTANYGYTF; DNA: TGTGCCAGCAGCCCCGCTTTTTGGACCGCGAACTATGGCTACACCTTC
size: .; V: TRBV27; J: TRBJ2-3; D: .; CDR3: CASSLSIGFSTDTQYF; DNA: TGTGCCAGCAGTTTATCCATTGGCTTTAGCACAGATACGCAGTATTTT
size: .; V: TRBV5-4; J: TRBJ2-1; D: TRBD2; CDR3: CASSLRLASYNEQFF; DNA: TGTGCCAGCAGCTTACGACTAGCGAGCTACAATGAGCAGTTCTTC
size: .; V: TRBV5-4; J: TRBJ1-2; D: TRBD1; CDR3: CASSRRDSGFYGYTF; DNA: TGTGCCAGCAGCCGCCGGGACAGCGGTTTCTATGGCTACACCTTC
size: .; V: TRBV7-8; J: TRBJ2-3; D: TRBD1; CDR3: CASSSSWTGDTDTQYF; DNA: TGTGCCAGCAGCTCTTCTTGGACAGGGGACACAGATACGCAGTATTTT
size: .; V: TRBV30; J: TRBJ1-2; D: TRBD1; CDR3: CASSRGLNYGYTF; DNA: TGTGCCTCGTCGAGGGGGCTGAACTATGGCTACACCTTC
size: once; V: TRBV21-1; J: TRBJ2-3; D: .; CDR3: CASSTPGGGSTDTQYF; DNA: TGTGCCAGCAGCACCCCGGGGGGTGGGAGCACAGATACGCAGTATTTT
size: .; V: TRBV6-5; J: TRBJ2-7; D: TRBD2; CDR3: CASSLSGGPSYEQYF; DNA: TGTGCCAGCAGCCTTAGCGGGGGGCCATCCTACGAGCAGTACTTC
size: .; V: TRBV30; J: TRBJ2-7; D: .; CDR3: CAWSRTSYEQYF; DNA: TGTGCCTGGAGTCGGACCTCCTACGAGCAGTACTTC
size: .; V: TRBV7-2; J: TRBJ1-1; D: .; CDR3: CASSFPRGGAPMNTEAFF; DNA: TGTGCCAGCAGCTTCCCCCGGGGAGGGGCCCCCATGAACACTGAAGCTTTCTTT
size: .; V: TRBV2; J: TRBJ2-5; D: .; CDR3: CASSGVGGVETQYF; DNA: TGTGCCAGCAGTGGCGTCGGGGGCGTAGAGACCCAGTACTTC
size: .; V: TRBV6-5; J: TRBJ1-1; D: TRBD1; CDR3: CASSEHGWDRGAFF; DNA: TGTGCCAGCAGTGAACATGGGTGGGACAGGGGAGCTTTCTTT
size: .; V: TRBV5-6; J: TRBJ1-2; D: .; CDR3: CASSWRGANYGYTF; DNA: TGTGCCAGCAGCTGGAGGGGCGCTAACTATGGCTACACCTTC
size: .; V: TRBV6-6; J: TRBJ1-2; D: TRBD1; CDR3: CASSPDRGVSYGYTF; DNA: TGTGCCAGCAGCCCCGACAGGGGCGTTAGCTATGGCTACACCTTC
size: once; V: TRBV4-1; J: TRBJ2-3; D: .; CDR3: CASSLTETRGGLTDTQYF; DNA: TGCGCCAGCAGCCTCACCGAAACGAGGGGGGGCTTGACAGATACGCAGTATTTT
size: .; V: TRBV10-3; J: TRBJ2-7; D: .; CDR3: CAISESSGTSYEQYF; DNA: TGTGCCATCAGTGAGTCGTCAGGTACTTCCTACGAGCAGTACTTC
size: few; V: TRBV9; J: TRBJ2-3; D: TRBD2; CDR3: CASSPLAGGPDTQYF; DNA: TGTGCCAGCAGCCCACTAGCGGGGGGGCCAGATACGCAGTATTTT
size: .; V: TRBV6-5; J: TRBJ1-4; D: .; CDR3: CASTSRNSNEKLFF; DNA: TGTGCCAGCACCTCCCGCAACTCTAATGAAAAACTGTTTTTT
size: .; V: TRBV6-5; J: TRBJ1-5; D: .; CDR3: CASTFGGQPQHF; DNA: TGTGCCAGCACCTTCGGGGGTCAGCCCCAGCATTTT
size: .; V: TRBV7-2; J: TRBJ2-2; D: .; CDR3: CASSPQGTGELFF; DNA: TGTGCCAGCAGCCCTCAGGGGACCGGGGAGCTGTTTTTT
size: .; V: TRBV6-5; J: TRBJ1-2; D: .; CDR3: CASSYSTVNYGYTF; DNA: TGTGCCAGCAGTTACTCGACGGTTAACTATGGCTACACCTTC
size: .; V: TRBV2; J: TRBJ1-5; D: .; CDR3: CASSGGRNQPQHF; DNA: TGTGCCAGCAGTGGAGGACGCAATCAGCCCCAGCATTTT
size: .; V: TRBV7-9; J: TRBJ2-3; D: TRBD1; CDR3: CATPPTGGEGSDTQYF; DNA: TGTGCCACCCCGCCGACAGGGGGTGAGGGGTCGGATACGCAGTATTTT
size: .; V: TRBV7-3; J: TRBJ2-1; D: TRBD2; CDR3: CASSLVQGGLNEQFF; DNA: TGTGCCAGCAGCTTAGTCCAGGGAGGGTTGAATGAGCAGTTCTTC
size: .; V: TRBV9; J: TRBJ1-4; D: .; CDR3: CASSVGGGPVPEKLFF; DNA: TGTGCCAGCAGCGTAGGAGGGGGGCCAGTACCGGAAAAACTGTTTTTT
size: .; V: TRBV5-1; J: TRBJ2-1; D: TRBD2; CDR3: CASSLESGGRAGNEQFF; DNA: TGCGCCAGCAGCTTGGAGTCGGGCGGGAGGGCCGGGAATGAGCAGTTCTTC
size: .; V: TRBV5-1; J: TRBJ2-5; D: TRBD1; CDR3: CASSSRTGGEETQYF; DNA: TGCGCCAGCAGCTCGCGGACAGGGGGGGAGGAGACCCAGTACTTC
size: few; V: TRBV6-5; J: TRBJ1-5; D: TRBD1; CDR3: CASSYSRQGRQPQHF; DNA: TGTGCCAGCAGTTACTCCCGACAGGGCCGTCAGCCCCAGCATTTT
size: .; V: TRBV5-1; J: TRBJ2-2; D: TRBD1; CDR3: CASSAGTGNTGELFF; DNA: TGCGCCAGCAGCGCCGGGACAGGGAACACCGGGGAGCTGTTTTTT
size: once; V: TRBV18; J: TRBJ2-3; D: TRBD2; CDR3: CASSQLAGVTDTQYF; DNA: TGTGCCAGCTCCCAACTAGCGGGCGTCACAGATACGCAGTATTTT